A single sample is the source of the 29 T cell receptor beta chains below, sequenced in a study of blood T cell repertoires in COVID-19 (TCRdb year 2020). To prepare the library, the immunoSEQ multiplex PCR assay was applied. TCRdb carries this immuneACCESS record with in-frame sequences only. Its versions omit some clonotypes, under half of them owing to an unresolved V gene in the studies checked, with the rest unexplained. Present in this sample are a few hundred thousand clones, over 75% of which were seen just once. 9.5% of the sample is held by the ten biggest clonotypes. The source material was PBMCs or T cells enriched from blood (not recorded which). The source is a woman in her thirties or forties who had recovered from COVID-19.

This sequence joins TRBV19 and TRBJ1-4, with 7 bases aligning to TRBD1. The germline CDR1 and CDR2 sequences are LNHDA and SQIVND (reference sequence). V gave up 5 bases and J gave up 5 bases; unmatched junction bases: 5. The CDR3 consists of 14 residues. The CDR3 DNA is TGTGCCAGTAGTCCTACAGGGGCGAATGAAAAACTGTTTTTT. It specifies CASSPTGANEKLFF.

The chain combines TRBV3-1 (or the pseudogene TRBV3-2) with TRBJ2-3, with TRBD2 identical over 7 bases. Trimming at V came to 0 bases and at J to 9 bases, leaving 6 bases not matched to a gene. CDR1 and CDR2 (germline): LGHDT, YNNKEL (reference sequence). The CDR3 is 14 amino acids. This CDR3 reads CASSQDGGGRTQYF. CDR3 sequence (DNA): TGTGCCAGCAGCCAAGATGGCGGGGGACGCACGCAGTATTTT.

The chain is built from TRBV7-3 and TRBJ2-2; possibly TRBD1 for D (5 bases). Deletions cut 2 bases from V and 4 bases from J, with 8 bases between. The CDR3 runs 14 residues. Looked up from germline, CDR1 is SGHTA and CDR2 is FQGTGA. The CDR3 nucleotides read TGTGCCAGCAGCTTATGGCAGGGCACCGGGGAGCTGTTTTTT. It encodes CASSLWQGTGELFF.

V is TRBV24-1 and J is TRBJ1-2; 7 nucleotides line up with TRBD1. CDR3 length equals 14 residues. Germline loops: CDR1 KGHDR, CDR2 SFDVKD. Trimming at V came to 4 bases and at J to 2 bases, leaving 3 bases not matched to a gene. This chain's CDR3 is CATSDSGGNYGYTF. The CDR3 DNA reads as TGTGCCACCAGTGACTCAGGGGGGAACTATGGCTACACCTTC.

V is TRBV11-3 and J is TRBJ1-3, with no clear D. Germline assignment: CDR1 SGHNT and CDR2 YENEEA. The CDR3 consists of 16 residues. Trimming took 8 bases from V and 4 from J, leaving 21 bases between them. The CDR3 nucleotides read TGTGCCAGCGAGAGAGGTAGAGGGCCTTTCGGAAACACCATATATTTT. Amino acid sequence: CASERGRGPFGNTIYF.

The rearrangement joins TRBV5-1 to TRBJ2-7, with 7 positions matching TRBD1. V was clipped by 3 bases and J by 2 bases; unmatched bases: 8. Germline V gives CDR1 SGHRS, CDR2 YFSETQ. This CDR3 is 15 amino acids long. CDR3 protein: CASSSPGTVPYEQYF. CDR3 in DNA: TGCGCCAGCAGCTCCCCCGGGACAGTCCCCTACGAGCAGTACTTC. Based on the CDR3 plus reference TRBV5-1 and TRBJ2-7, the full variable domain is KAGVTQTPRYLIKTRGQQVTLSCSPISGHRSVSWYQQTPGQGLQFLFEYFSETQRNKGNFPGRFSGRQFSNSRSEMNVSTLELGDSALYLCASSSPGTVPYEQYFGPGTRLTVT.

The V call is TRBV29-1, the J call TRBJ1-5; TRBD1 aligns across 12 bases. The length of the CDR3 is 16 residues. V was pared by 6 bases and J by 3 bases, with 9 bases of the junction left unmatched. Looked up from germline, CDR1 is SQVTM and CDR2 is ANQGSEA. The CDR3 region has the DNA TGCAGCGTCGACCCGGGACAGGGGGCCTCCAATCAGCCCCAGCATTTT. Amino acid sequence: CSVDPGQGASNQPQHF.

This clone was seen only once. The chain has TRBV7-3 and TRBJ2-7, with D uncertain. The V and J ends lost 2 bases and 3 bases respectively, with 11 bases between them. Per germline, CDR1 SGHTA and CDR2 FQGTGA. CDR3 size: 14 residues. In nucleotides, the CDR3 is TGTGCCAGCAGCTTAGATCACGGAGTCTACGAGCAGTACTTC. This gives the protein CASSLDHGVYEQYF.

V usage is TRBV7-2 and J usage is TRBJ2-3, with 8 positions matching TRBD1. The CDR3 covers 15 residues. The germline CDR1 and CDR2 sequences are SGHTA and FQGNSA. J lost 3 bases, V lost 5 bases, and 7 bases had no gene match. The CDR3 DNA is TGTGCCAGCAGCGAAGACAGGGGAAAAACAGATACGCAGTATTTT. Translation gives CASSEDRGKTDTQYF.

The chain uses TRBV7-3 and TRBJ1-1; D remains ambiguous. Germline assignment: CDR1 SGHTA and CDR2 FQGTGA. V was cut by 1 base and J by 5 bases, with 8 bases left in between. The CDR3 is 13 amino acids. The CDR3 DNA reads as TGTGCCAGCAGCTTAAATTTCGGGACTGAAGCTTTCTTT. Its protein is CASSLNFGTEAFF. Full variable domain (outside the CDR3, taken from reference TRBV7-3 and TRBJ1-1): GAGVSQTPSNKVTEKGKYVELRCDPISGHTALYWYRQSLGQGPEFLIYFQGTGAADDSGLPNDRFFAVRPEGSVSTLKIQRTERGDSAVYLCASSLNFGTEAFFGQGTRLTVV.

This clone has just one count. This CDR3 reads CASSFYLTRQPQHF. DNA of the CDR3: TGTGCCAGCAGCTTCTATCTCACCCGGCAGCCCCAGCATTTT. The genes are TRBV7-3 and TRBJ1-5; no clear D. The V end was cut by 3 bases, the J end by 7 bases, with 13 bases between. There are 14 residues in the CDR3. Germline V gives CDR1 SGHTA, CDR2 FQGTGA.

The CDR3 DNA reads as TGTGCCAGCAGCAAAGGGACTGTCCAAGAGACCCAGTACTTC. Residues: CASSKGTVQETQYF. The genes are TRBV5-4 and TRBJ2-5, with a tentative D call TRBD2 (6 bases). CDR3 length: 14 amino acids. Per the germline V gene, CDR1 is SGHNT and CDR2 is YYREEE (reference sequence). V lost 4 bases and J 1 base, leaving 11 bases between the germline ends.

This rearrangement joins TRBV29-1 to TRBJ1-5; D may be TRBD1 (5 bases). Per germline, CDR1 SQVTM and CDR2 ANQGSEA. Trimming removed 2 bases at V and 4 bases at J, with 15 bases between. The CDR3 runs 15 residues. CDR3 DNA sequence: TGCAGCGTTGAAAAGGCCAGGGAGGAGAATCAGCCCCAGCATTTT. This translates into CSVEKAREENQPQHF. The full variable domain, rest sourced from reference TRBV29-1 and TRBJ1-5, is SAVISQKPSRDICQRGTSLTIQCQVDSQVTMMFWYRQQPGQSLTLIATANQGSEATYESGFVIDKFPISRPNLTFSTLTVSNMSPEDSSIYLCSVEKAREENQPQHFGDGTRLSIL.

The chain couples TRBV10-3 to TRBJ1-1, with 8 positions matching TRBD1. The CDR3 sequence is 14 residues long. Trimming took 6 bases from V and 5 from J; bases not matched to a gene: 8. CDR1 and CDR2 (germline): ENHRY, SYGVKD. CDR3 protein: CAIRPQGAGTEAFF. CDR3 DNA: TGTGCCATCAGACCCCAGGGGGCTGGGACTGAAGCTTTCTTT.

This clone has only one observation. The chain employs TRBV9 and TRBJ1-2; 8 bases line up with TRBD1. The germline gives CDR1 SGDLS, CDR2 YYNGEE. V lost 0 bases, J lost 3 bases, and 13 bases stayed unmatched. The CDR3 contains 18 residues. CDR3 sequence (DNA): TGTGCCAGCAGCGTAGCGACAGGGGTACTTAGTGGGGACTATGGCTACACCTTC. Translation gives CASSVATGVLSGDYGYTF. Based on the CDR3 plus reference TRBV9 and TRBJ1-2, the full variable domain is DSGVTQTPKHLITATGQRVTLRCSPRSGDLSVYWYQQSLDQGLQFLIQYYNGEERAKGNILERFSAQQFPDLHSELNLSSLELGDSALYFCASSVATGVLSGDYGYTFGSGTRLTVV.

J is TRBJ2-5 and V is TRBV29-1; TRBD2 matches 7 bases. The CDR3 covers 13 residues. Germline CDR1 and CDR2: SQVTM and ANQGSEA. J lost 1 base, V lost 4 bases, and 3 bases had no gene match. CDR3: CSVVLALQETQYF. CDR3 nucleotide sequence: TGCAGCGTTGTACTAGCGCTCCAAGAGACCCAGTACTTC.

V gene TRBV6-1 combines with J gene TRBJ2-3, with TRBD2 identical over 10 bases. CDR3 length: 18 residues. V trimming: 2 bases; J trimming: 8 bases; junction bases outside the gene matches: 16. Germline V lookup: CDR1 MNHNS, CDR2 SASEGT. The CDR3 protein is CASSEWVGLAGVVGTQYF. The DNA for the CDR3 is TGTGCCAGCAGTGAATGGGTGGGTCTAGCGGGAGTTGTGGGTACGCAGTATTTT.

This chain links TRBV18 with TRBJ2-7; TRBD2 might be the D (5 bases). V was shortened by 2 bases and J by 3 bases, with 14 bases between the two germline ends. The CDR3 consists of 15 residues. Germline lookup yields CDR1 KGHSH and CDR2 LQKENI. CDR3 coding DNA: TGTGCCAGCTCACCATGGGAGAGACTGGGCTACGAGCAGTACTTC. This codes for CASSPWERLGYEQYF. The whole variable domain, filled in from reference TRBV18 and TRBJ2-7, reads NAGVMQNPRHLVRRRGQEARLRCSPMKGHSHVYWYRQLPEEGLKFMVYLQKENIIDESGMPKERFSAEFPKEGPSILRIQQVVRGDSAAYFCASSPWERLGYEQYFGPGTRLTVT.

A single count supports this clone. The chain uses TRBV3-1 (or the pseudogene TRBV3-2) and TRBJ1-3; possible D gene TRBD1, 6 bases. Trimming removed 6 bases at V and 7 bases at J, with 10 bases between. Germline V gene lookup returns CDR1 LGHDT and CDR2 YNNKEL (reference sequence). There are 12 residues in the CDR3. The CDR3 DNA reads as TGTGCCAGCAGTTCTGGGGGCAACACCATATATTTT. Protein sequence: CASSSGGNTIYF.

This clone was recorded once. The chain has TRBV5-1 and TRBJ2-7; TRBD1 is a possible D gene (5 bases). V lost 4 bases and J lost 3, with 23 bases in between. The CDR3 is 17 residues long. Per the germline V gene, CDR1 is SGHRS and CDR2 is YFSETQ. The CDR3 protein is CASSHTISGSSIYEQYF. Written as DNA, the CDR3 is TGCGCCAGCAGCCACACAATTTCAGGGTCTTCGATCTACGAGCAGTACTTC.

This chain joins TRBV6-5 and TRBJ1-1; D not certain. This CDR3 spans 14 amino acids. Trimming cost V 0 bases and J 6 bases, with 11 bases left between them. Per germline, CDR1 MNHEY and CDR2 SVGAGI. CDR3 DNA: TGTGCCAGCAGTTACTCTGTGATGCCGGCTGAAGCTTTCTTT. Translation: CASSYSVMPAEAFF.

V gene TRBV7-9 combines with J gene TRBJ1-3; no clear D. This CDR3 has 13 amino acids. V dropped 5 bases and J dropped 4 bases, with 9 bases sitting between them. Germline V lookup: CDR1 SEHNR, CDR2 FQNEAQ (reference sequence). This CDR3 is CASSPNMGNTIYF. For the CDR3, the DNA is TGTGCCAGCAGCCCAAACATGGGAAACACCATATATTTT.

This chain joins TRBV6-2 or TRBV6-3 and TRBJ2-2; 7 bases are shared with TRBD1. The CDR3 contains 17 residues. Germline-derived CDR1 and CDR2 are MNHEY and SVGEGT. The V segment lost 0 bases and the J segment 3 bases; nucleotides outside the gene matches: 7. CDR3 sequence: CASSYSITGDDTGELFF. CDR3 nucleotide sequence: TGTGCCAGCAGTTACTCGATCACAGGGGACGACACCGGGGAGCTGTTTTTT.

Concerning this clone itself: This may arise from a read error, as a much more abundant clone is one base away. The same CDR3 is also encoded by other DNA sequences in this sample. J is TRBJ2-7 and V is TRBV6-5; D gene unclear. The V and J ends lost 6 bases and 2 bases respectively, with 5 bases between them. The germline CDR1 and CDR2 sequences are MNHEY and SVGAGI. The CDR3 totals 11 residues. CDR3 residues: CASSSAYEQYF. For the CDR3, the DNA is TGTGCCAGCAGCTCAGCCTACGAGCAGTACTTC.

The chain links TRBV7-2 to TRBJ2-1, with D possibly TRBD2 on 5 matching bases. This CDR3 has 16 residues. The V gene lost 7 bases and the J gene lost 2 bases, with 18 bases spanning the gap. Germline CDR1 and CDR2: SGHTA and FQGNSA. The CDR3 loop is CASNRGGPRAYNEQFF. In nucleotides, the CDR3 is TGTGCCAGCAATCGGGGTGGGCCTCGAGCCTACAATGAGCAGTTCTTC.

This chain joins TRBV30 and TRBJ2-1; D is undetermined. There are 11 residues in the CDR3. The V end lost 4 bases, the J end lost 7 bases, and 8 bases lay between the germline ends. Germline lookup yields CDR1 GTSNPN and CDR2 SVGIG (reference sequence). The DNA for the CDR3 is TGTGCCTGGAACTATGGGAATGAGCAGTTCTTC. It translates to CAWNYGNEQFF.

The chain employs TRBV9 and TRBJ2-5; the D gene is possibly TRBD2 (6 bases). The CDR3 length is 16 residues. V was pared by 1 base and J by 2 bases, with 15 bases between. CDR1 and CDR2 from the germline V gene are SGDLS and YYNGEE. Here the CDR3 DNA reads TGTGCCAGCAGCGTAACGACACTAGCACCTCAAGAGACCCAGTACTTC. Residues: CASSVTTLAPQETQYF.

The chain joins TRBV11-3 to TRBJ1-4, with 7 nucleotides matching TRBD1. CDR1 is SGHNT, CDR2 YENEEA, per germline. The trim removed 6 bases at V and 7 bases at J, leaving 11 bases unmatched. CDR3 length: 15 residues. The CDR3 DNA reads TGTGCCAGCAGGAACTCGACAGGGATTTGTGAAAAACTGTTTTTT. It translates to CASRNSTGICEKLFF.

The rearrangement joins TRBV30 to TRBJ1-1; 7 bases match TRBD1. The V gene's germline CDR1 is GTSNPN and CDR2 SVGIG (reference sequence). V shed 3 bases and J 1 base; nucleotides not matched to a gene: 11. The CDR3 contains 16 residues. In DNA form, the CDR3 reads TGTGCCTGGAGCCCCCGGGACAGCCTTCCGAACACTGAAGCTTTCTTT. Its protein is CAWSPRDSLPNTEAFF.